The clone carrying this T cell receptor (beta chain) was recorded only once. Profiling of TCR beta VDJ combinations and CDR3 sequences used genomic DNA as template. Using its own MiXCR run on the reads, TCRdb lists one record per CDR3 protein. The profile shows some 170,000 distinct CDR3 sequences, roughly 47% of them singletons. The data belong to a study of CD8+CD57+ T cells in acquired aplastic anemia. Trimming stripped 6 bases from V and 3 bases from J, with 9 bases between. The CDR3 has 12 amino acids. The germline V gene has CDR1 SEHNR and CDR2 FQNEAQ (reference sequence). The chain uses TRBV7-9 and TRBJ2-7; D is ambiguous. Sequenced input: sorted CD4+, CD8+, or CD8+CD57+ T cells (not recorded which) from PBMCs. This receptor was identified in a human donor in good health. CDR3 bases: TGTGCCAGCAGTCTCTTCTTCTACGAGCAGTACTTC. This sequence encodes CASSLFFYEQYF. The whole variable domain, remainder taken from reference TRBV7-9 and TRBJ2-7, is DTGVSQNPRHKITKRGQNVTFRCDPISEHNRLYWYRQTLGQGPEFLTYFQNEAQLEKSRLLSDRFSAERPKGSFSTLEIQRTEQGDSAMYLCASSLFFYEQYFGPGTRLTVT.